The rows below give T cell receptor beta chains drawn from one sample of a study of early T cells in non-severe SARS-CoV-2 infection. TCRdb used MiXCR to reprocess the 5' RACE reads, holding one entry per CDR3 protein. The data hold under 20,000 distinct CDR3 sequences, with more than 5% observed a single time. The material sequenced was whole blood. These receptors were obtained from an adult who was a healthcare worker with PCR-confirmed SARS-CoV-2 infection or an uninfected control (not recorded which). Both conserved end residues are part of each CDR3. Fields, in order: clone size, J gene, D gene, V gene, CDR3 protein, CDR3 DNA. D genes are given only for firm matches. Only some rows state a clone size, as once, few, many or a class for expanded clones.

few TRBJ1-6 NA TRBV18 CASSTSGRDNSPLHF TGTGCCAGCTCAACCTCCGGACGCGATAATTCACCCCTCCACTTT
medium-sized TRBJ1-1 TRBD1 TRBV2 CASEDRGQAFF TGTGCCAGTGAGGACAGGGGGCAAGCTTTCTTT
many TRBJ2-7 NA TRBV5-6 CASSRRGSYEQYF TGTGCCAGCAGCCGCCGGGGGTCCTACGAGCAGTACTTC
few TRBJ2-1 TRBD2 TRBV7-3 CASSLGTSGSEQFF TGTGCCAGCAGCCTAGGGACTAGCGGGAGCGAGCAGTTCTTC
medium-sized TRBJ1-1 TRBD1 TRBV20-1 CSASRDRDTEAFF TGCAGTGCTAGCCGGGACAGGGACACTGAAGCTTTCTTT
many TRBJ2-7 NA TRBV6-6 CASSYSVRSVGYEQYF TGTGCCAGCAGTTACTCGGTGAGGTCCGTGGGATACGAGCAGTACTTC
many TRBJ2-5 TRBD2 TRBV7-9 CASGTNSGSEETQYF TGTGCCAGCGGTACAAATAGCGGGAGTGAGGAGACCCAGTACTTC
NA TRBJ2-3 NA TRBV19 CASRATSTDTQYF TGTGCCAGTAGGGCGACTAGCACAGATACGCAGTATTTT
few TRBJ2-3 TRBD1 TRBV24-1 CATSDPGQGHTDTQYF TGTGCCACCAGTGATCCGGGACAGGGTCACACAGATACGCAGTATTTT
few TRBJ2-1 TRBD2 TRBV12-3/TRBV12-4 CASSTGLAGKNEQFF TGTGCCAGCAGTACCGGACTAGCGGGGAAGAATGAGCAGTTCTTC
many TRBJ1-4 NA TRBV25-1 CASSETYTGLAGRLFF TGTGCCAGCAGTGAAACTTATACAGGGTTGGCCGGGAGACTGTTTTTT
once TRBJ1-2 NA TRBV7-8 CASSLTGIGYTF TGTGCCAGCAGCTTAACGGGTATCGGCTACACCTTC
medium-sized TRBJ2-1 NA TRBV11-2 CASSSRSYGEQFF TGTGCCAGCAGCTCCCGATCCTATGGTGAGCAGTTCTTC
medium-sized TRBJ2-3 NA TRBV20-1 CSASPLYTDTQYF TGCAGTGCTAGTCCCCTTTACACAGATACGCAGTATTTT
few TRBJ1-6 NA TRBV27 CASSLNFNSPLHF TGTGCCAGCAGTTTGAACTTTAATTCACCCCTCCACTTT
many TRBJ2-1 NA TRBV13 CASSLGVRNVYNEQFF TGTGCCAGCAGCTTAGGGGTCCGCAATGTGTACAATGAGCAGTTCTTC
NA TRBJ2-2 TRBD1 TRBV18 CASSPPPGQGVTGELFF TGTGCCAGCTCACCCCCACCGGGACAGGGCGTCACCGGGGAGCTGTTTTTT
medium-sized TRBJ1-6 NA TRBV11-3 CASSSGGPSPLHF TGTGCCAGCAGTTCAGGCGGGCCTTCACCCCTCCACTTT
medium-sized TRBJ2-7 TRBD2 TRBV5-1 CASSSGLAVYEQYF TGCGCCAGCAGCTCGGGACTAGCGGTTTACGAGCAGTACTTC
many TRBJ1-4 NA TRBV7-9 CAAASTGNEKLFF TGTGCCGCCGCCTCAACAGGGAACGAAAAACTGTTTTTT
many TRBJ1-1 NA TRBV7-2 CASSSQGGSTEAFF TGTGCCAGCAGCTCACAGGGAGGGAGCACTGAAGCTTTCTTT
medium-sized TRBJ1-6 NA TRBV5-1 CASSKRSGAAVNSPLHF TGCGCCAGCAGCAAAAGGTCGGGGGCCGCGGTTAATTCACCCCTCCACTTT
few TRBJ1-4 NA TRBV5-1 CASSLAGLQAEKLFF TGCGCCAGCAGCTTGGCAGGCCTGCAGGCGGAAAAACTGTTTTTT
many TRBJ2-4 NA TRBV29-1 CSVEGGGTGTLAKNIQYF TGCAGCGTAGAAGGGGGGGGCACAGGGACTCTAGCCAAAAACATTCAGTACTTC
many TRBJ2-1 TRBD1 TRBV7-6 CASSKGQGSYNEQFF TGTGCCAGCAGCAAGGGACAGGGCTCCTACAATGAGCAGTTCTTC
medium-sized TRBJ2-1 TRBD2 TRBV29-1 CSVRGGSENEQFF TGCAGCGTCCGGGGGGGTAGCGAAAATGAGCAGTTCTTC
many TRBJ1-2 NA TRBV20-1 CSAIPQVWGYTF TGCAGTGCGATACCACAAGTTTGGGGCTACACCTTC
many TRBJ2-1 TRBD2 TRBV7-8 CASSLGWTSGREGEQFF TGTGCCAGCAGCTTAGGGTGGACTAGCGGGAGGGAGGGTGAGCAGTTCTTC
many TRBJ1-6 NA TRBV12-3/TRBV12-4 CASSLQGFYNSPLHF TGTGCCAGCAGCCTACAGGGATTCTATAATTCACCCCTCCACTTT
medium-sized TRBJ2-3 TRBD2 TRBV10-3 CAISGLAGKGDTQYF TGTGCCATCTCCGGACTAGCGGGAAAAGGAGATACGCAGTATTTT
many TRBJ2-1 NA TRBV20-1 CSASGSSNEQFF TGCAGTGCTAGCGGGAGTTCTAATGAGCAGTTCTTC
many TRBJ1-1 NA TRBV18 CASSRPGASEAFF TGTGCCAGCTCACGGCCGGGAGCATCTGAAGCTTTCTTT
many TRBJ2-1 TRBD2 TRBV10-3 CAISDLGLAGRGEQFF TGTGCCATCAGTGACCTGGGACTAGCGGGACGGGGTGAGCAGTTCTTC
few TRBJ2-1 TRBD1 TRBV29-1 CSVEEGRGWNEQFF TGCAGCGTTGAAGAGGGCAGGGGGTGGAATGAGCAGTTCTTC
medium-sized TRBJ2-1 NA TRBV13 CASSLGPPSYNEQFF TGTGCCAGCAGCTTAGGTCCCCCTAGTTACAATGAGCAGTTCTTC
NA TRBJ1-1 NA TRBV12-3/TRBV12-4 CASSLGGVNTEAFF TGTGCCAGCAGTTTGGGGGGCGTGAACACTGAAGCTTTCTTT
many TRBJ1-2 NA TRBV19 CASSIAANYGYTF TGTGCCAGTAGTATAGCGGCAAACTATGGCTACACCTTC
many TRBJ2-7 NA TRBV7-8 CASSRGDMPRNEQYF TGTGCCAGCAGCCGAGGGGACATGCCCCGGAACGAGCAGTACTTC
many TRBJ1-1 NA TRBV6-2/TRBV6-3 CASSYSTGNTEAFF TGTGCCAGCAGTTACTCCACAGGGAACACTGAAGCTTTCTTT
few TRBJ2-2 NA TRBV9 CASSPRVAVNTGELFF TGTGCCAGCAGCCCCCGGGTAGCCGTTAACACCGGGGAGCTGTTTTTT
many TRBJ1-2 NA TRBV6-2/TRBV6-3 CASSRDSNYGYTF TGTGCCAGCAGCCGCGACAGCAACTATGGCTACACCTTC
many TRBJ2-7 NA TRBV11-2 CASSSPDLRRGEQYF TGTGCCAGCAGCTCCCCGGACCTCCGCCGTGGGGAGCAGTACTTC